This TCR beta chain was retrieved from a study of shared T cell receptors in the human thymus. Clones were sequenced by immunoSEQ multiplex PCR, and TCRdb holds only the in-frame ones, with some missing. The sample holds 630,000 or so clones, more than 70% seen once. Trimming cost V 6 bases and J 6 bases, with 24 bases left between them. CDR1 and CDR2 (germline): MDHEN, SYDVKM. The CDR3 covers 16 residues. These sequences were also reported in another study, on human thymus T cells. That source notes: Apparent skewing of V and J gene usage characterized both thymic and blood repertoires.

The chain uses TRBV28 and TRBJ2-7, with D unclear. The sequenced material came from thymocytes. This TCR came from a boy in the first two years of life with a congenital heart defect. This chain's CDR3 is CASRSLSRNFTCEQYF. CDR3 nucleotides: TGTGCCAGCAGGAGTCTTAGCAGAAATTTCACCTGCGAGCAGTACTTC.